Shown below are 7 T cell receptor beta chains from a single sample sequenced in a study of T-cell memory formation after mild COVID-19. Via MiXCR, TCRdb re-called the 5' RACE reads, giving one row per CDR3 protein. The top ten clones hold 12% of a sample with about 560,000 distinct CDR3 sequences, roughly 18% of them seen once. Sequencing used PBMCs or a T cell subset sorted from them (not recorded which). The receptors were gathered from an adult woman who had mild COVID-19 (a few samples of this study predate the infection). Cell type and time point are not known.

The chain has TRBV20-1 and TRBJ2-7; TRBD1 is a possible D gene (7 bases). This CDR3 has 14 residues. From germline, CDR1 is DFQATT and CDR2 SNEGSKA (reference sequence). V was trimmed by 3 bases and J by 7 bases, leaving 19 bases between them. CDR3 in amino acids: CSASGLEGAWEQYF. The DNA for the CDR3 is TGCAGTGCTAGTGGTTTGGAGGGGGCGTGGGAGCAGTACTTC.

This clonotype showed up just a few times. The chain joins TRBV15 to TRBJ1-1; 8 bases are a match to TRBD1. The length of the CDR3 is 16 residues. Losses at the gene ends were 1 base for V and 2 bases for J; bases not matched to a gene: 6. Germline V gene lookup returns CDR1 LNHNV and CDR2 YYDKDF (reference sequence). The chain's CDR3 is CATSRGSQGENTEAFF. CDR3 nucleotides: TGTGCCACCAGCAGAGGCTCACAGGGGGAAAACACTGAAGCTTTCTTT.

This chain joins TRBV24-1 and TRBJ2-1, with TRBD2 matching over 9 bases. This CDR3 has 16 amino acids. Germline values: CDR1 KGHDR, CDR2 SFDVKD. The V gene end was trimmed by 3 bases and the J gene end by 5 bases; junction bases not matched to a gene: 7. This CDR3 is CATSDGGGGGDNEQFF. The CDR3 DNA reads TGTGCCACCAGTGATGGGGGCGGGGGGGGAGACAATGAGCAGTTCTTC.

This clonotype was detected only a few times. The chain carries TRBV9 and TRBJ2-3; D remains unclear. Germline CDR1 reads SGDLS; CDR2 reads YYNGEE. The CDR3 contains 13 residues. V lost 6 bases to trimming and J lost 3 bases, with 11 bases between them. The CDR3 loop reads CASKGPRTDTQYF. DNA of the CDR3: TGTGCCAGCAAAGGCCCTAGGACAGATACGCAGTATTTT.

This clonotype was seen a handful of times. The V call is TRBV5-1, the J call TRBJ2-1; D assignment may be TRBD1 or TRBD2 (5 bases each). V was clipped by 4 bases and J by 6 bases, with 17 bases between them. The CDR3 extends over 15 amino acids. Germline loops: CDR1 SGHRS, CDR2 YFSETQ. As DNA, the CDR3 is TGCGCCAGCAGCCCGACCGGGACCCCCCCCAATGAGCAGTTCTTC. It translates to CASSPTGTPPNEQFF.

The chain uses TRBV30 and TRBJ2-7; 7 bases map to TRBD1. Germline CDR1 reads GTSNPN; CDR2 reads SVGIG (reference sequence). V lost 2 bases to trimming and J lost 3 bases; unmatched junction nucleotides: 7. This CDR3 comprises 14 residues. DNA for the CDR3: TGTGCCTGGAGTAGGGAGACAGGGAACTACGAGCAGTACTTC. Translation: CAWSRETGNYEQYF. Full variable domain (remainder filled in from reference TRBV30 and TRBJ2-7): SQTIHQWPATLVQPVGSPLSLECTVEGTSNPNLYWYRQAAGRGLQLLFYSVGIGQISSEVPQNLSASRPQDRQFILSSKKLLLSDSGFYLCAWSRETGNYEQYFGPGTRLTVT.

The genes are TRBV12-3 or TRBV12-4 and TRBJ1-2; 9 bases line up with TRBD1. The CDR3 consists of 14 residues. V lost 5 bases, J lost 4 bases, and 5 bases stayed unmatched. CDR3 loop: CASSPTGGIYGYTF. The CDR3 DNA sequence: TGTGCCAGCAGTCCGACAGGGGGAATCTATGGCTACACCTTC.